These 27 T cell receptor beta chains were all obtained from the same sample, sequenced in a study of blood T cell repertoires in COVID-19. Some clones are missing from TCRdb's copy, which holds only in-frame ones; the method was immunoSEQ multiplex PCR. The data show under 200,000 clones, 80% to 90% seen once. The sequencing input was PBMCs or T cells enriched from blood (not recorded which). The receptors derive from a woman aged 18-29 years who had recovered from COVID-19.

The CDR3 region is CAISGGQLSGETQYF. For the CDR3, the DNA is TGTGCCATCAGTGGAGGACAGCTTTCAGGGGAGACCCAGTACTTC. V is TRBV10-3 and J is TRBJ2-5, with a tentative D call TRBD1 (6 bases). This CDR3 comprises 15 residues. Germline values: CDR1 ENHRY, CDR2 SYGVKD. Trimming shortened V by 4 bases and J by 5 bases, and 17 bases separated the two germline ends.

The gene calls are TRBV13 and TRBJ2-7; D is perhaps TRBD2 (6 bases). CDR3 length: 14 residues. The germline V gene has CDR1 PRHDT and CDR2 FYEKMQ (reference sequence). Trimming removed 0 bases from V and 1 base from J, with 7 bases in between. The CDR3 region is CASSLGSGSYEQYF. In DNA form, the CDR3 reads TGTGCCAGCAGCTTAGGTAGCGGTTCCTACGAGCAGTACTTC. Complete variable domain (other parts from reference TRBV13 and TRBJ2-7): AAGVIQSPRHLIKEKRETATLKCYPIPRHDTVYWYQQGPGQDPQFLISFYEKMQSDKGSIPDRFSAQQFSDYHSELNMSSLELGDSALYFCASSLGSGSYEQYFGPGTRLTVT.

V usage is TRBV3-1 (or the pseudogene TRBV3-2) and J usage is TRBJ2-1, with D maybe TRBD2 (6 bases). Trimming cost V 3 bases and J 10 bases, with 13 bases left between them. The germline gives CDR1 LGHDT, CDR2 YNNKEL (reference sequence). CDR3 length: 13 amino acids. DNA for the CDR3: TGTGCCAGCAGCCAGTTTCTGGCGGGAGAGCAGTTCTTC. Translating it yields CASSQFLAGEQFF.

The V and J genes are TRBV12-5 and TRBJ2-7, with TRBD2 matching over 8 bases. The J segment lost 2 bases and the V segment lost 4 bases, leaving 4 bases of the junction unmatched. This CDR3 is 14 amino acids long. Germline CDR1 LGHNT, CDR2 FRNRAP. CDR3 loop: CASGYQAGAYEQYF. The CDR3 DNA reads as TGTGCTAGTGGTTACCAAGCGGGGGCCTACGAGCAGTACTTC.

The chain links TRBV7-8 to TRBJ1-5; D might be TRBD1 (6 bases). The CDR3 covers 15 residues. V was trimmed by 5 bases and J by 2 bases, leaving 13 bases between them. Germline-derived CDR1 and CDR2 are SGHVS and FQNEAQ. The DNA for the CDR3 is TGTGCCAGCAGCGTACAGGGTGCGGGCAATCAGCCCCAGCATTTT. Its translation: CASSVQGAGNQPQHF.

The chain employs TRBV19 and TRBJ1-5; 7 bases are a match to TRBD1. Germline V gives CDR1 LNHDA, CDR2 SQIVND (reference sequence). The length of the CDR3 is 17 residues. V shed 5 bases and J 7 bases; nucleotides not matched to a gene: 17. CDR3 region: CASSAHIPGGVRQPQHF. The CDR3 nucleotides read TGTGCCAGTAGTGCCCACATACCAGGGGGAGTTCGACAGCCCCAGCATTTT.

This clone was seen a single time. This chain joins TRBV18 and TRBJ2-1; 7 bases map to TRBD2. CDR1 is KGHSH and CDR2 is LQKENI in the germline V gene. V lost 3 bases, J lost 12 bases, and 14 bases stayed unmatched. CDR3 length: 15 amino acids. The CDR3 region is CASSPPAGVRDGQFF. CDR3 coding DNA: TGTGCCAGCTCACCCCCCGCGGGGGTACGGGATGGGCAGTTCTTC. Based on the CDR3 plus reference TRBV18 and TRBJ2-1, the full variable domain is NAGVMQNPRHLVRRRGQEARLRCSPMKGHSHVYWYRQLPEEGLKFMVYLQKENIIDESGMPKERFSAEFPKEGPSILRIQQVVRGDSAAYFCASSPPAGVRDGQFFGPGTRLTVL.

The V gene is TRBV27, the J gene TRBJ1-5, with 7 bases aligning to TRBD1. The length of the CDR3 is 15 residues. Looked up from germline, CDR1 is MNHEY and CDR2 is SMNVEV (reference sequence). V shed 5 bases, J shed 0 bases, and the junction held 4 bases outside the gene matches. CDR3 amino acids: CASSPTGFSNQPQHF. The CDR3 region has the DNA TGTGCCAGCAGTCCGACAGGGTTTAGCAATCAGCCCCAGCATTTT.

V usage is TRBV6-1 and J usage is TRBJ2-7; maybe TRBD1 (5 bases). The CDR3 spans 14 residues. Germline values: CDR1 MNHNS, CDR2 SASEGT. V gave up 3 bases and J gave up 3 bases, with 12 bases separating them. CDR3 bases: TGTGCCAGCAGTGACCCGACAGACGGCTACGAGCAGTACTTC. Its translation: CASSDPTDGYEQYF.

The chain uses TRBV15 and TRBJ1-3; 11 bases are a match to TRBD1. CDR1 is LNHNV and CDR2 is YYDKDF in the germline V gene (reference sequence). The CDR3 covers 16 residues. V lost 5 bases, J lost 0 bases, and 3 bases stayed unmatched. In DNA form, the CDR3 reads TGTGCCACCAGCGGGGACAGGGGGTTCTCTGGAAACACCATATATTTT. Translating gives CATSGDRGFSGNTIYF.

This sequence joins TRBV24-1 and TRBJ2-1, with 7 positions matching TRBD1. This CDR3 spans 17 amino acids. CDR1 is KGHDR and CDR2 is SFDVKD in the germline V gene. J was trimmed by 6 bases and V by 5 bases; bases with no gene match: 15. The chain's CDR3 is CATSAVAGTETVNEQFF. The CDR3, as DNA: TGTGCCACCAGTGCCGTGGCCGGGACAGAGACTGTCAATGAGCAGTTCTTC.

The chain employs TRBV28 and TRBJ1-1, with 8 positions matching TRBD1. The CDR3 is 15 amino acids. CDR1 is MDHEN and CDR2 is SYDVKM in the germline V gene. V was pared by 6 bases and J by 5 bases, with 11 bases of the junction left unmatched. The CDR3 loop reads CASSRHKQGETEAFF. CDR3 DNA: TGTGCCAGCAGCCGACATAAACAGGGGGAGACTGAAGCTTTCTTT.

This chain uses TRBV2 with TRBJ1-5; D is ambiguous. Germline assignment: CDR1 SNHLY and CDR2 FYNNEI. The V end was cut by 8 bases, the J end by 0 bases, with 8 bases between. The CDR3 sequence is 13 residues long. CDR3 in DNA: TGTGCCAGCTGTCGGGATAGCAATCAGCCCCAGCATTTT. It is translated as CASCRDSNQPQHF.

The chain employs TRBV5-6 and TRBJ1-5; a weak D match, TRBD1 (5 bases). Germline-derived CDR1 and CDR2 are SGHDT and YYEEEE. V was cut by 0 bases and J by 2 bases, with 9 bases left in between. The CDR3 is 15 residues long. CDR3 protein: CASSLAGGGNQPQHF. The DNA for the CDR3 is TGTGCCAGCAGCTTGGCCGGGGGGGGCAATCAGCCCCAGCATTTT. The whole variable domain, remainder taken from reference TRBV5-6 and TRBJ1-5, is DAGVTQSPTHLIKTRGQQVTLRCSPKSGHDTVSWYQQALGQGPQFIFQYYEEEERQRGNFPDRFSGHQFPNYSSELNVNALLLGDSALYLCASSLAGGGNQPQHFGDGTRLSIL.

The chain carries TRBV2 and TRBJ2-6; 10 nucleotides align to TRBD1. In germline, CDR1 is SNHLY, CDR2 FYNNEI. The CDR3 is 17 amino acids. With 4 bases clipped from V and 4 bases from J, the junction kept 7 bases outside the gene matches. Here the CDR3 DNA reads TGTGCCAGCAGTGCGGGGACAGGGGTTAGCGGGGCCAACGTCCTGACTTTC. Protein sequence: CASSAGTGVSGANVLTF.

The chain combines TRBV28 with TRBJ2-7; D remains unclear. Trimming removed 2 bases from V and 3 bases from J, with 8 bases in between. The CDR3 totals 13 residues. Germline values: CDR1 MDHEN, CDR2 SYDVKM. The chain's CDR3 is CASSLGQSYEQYF. The CDR3 nucleotides read TGTGCCAGCAGTTTAGGGCAGAGCTACGAGCAGTACTTC.

DNA of the CDR3: TGTGCCAGCAGCACATTTCCCGGGACAGGGGGCTCTTTCTACGAGCAGTACTTC. Residues: CASSTFPGTGGSFYEQYF. The V and J genes are TRBV28 and TRBJ2-7, with 12 bases identical to TRBD1. V lost 6 bases, J lost 3 bases, and 15 bases stayed unmatched. CDR1 and CDR2 from the germline V gene are MDHEN and SYDVKM. The CDR3 sequence is 18 residues long.

As to this clone: This specimen includes other DNA sequences encoding the same CDR3. The chain couples TRBV7-9 to TRBJ1-5; 10 nucleotides align to TRBD1. Germline CDR1 is SEHNR and CDR2 is FQNEAQ (reference sequence). Unmatched junction bases numbered 4, after V lost 5 bases and J lost 6 bases. The CDR3 is made up of 14 amino acids. CDR3 sequence reads: CASSLTGGGQPQHF. The CDR3 nucleotides are TGTGCCAGCAGCCTGACAGGGGGCGGTCAGCCCCAGCATTTT.

This clone was detected only a few times. V and J are TRBV7-9 and TRBJ1-5; weak D call: TRBD1 (6 bases). Germline V gives CDR1 SEHNR, CDR2 FQNEAQ (reference sequence). The CDR3 consists of 15 residues. Trimming shortened V by 5 bases and J by 4 bases, and 15 bases separated the two germline ends. The CDR3 DNA sequence: TGTGCCAGCAGCCGACTACTGGACAGTAATCAGCCCCAGCATTTT. This gives the protein CASSRLLDSNQPQHF.

The rearrangement uses TRBV12-3 or TRBV12-4 and TRBJ1-1; the D is unclear. Trimming cost V 3 bases and J 3 bases, with 2 bases left between them. The CDR3 runs to 11 residues. CDR3 amino acids: CASSFYTEAFF. The CDR3 nucleotides are TGTGCCAGCAGTTTCTACACTGAAGCTTTCTTT.

The chain carries TRBV19 and TRBJ1-1; 9 bases map to TRBD1. The junction had 5 bases not matched to a gene; V was cut back by 6 bases and J by 6 bases. The germline gives CDR1 LNHDA, CDR2 SQIVND (reference sequence). The CDR3 totals 13 residues. CDR3 sequence reads: CASSDRGVPEAFF. For the CDR3, the DNA is TGTGCCAGTAGCGACAGGGGGGTACCTGAAGCTTTCTTT.

V usage is TRBV14 and J usage is TRBJ1-1, with D tentatively TRBD1 (5 bases). CDR3 length equals 18 residues. The germline gives CDR1 SGHDN, CDR2 FVKESK. V was cut by 0 bases and J by 6 bases, with 23 bases left in between. The CDR3 bases are TGTGCCAGCAGCCAAGAAGGTTTTGCAGGGTATGGGGAATCTGAAGCTTTCTTT. Amino acids: CASSQEGFAGYGESEAFF. Filled out from reference TRBV14 and TRBJ1-1, the complete variable domain reads EAGVTQFPSHSVIEKGQTVTLRCDPISGHDNLYWYRRVMGKEIKFLLHFVKESKQDESGMPNNRFLAERTGGTYSTLKVQPAELEDSGVYFCASSQEGFAGYGESEAFFGQGTRLTVV.

This clone was counted between two and nine times. The chain links TRBV4-1 to TRBJ2-7; a weak D match, TRBD2 (5 bases). CDR1 is MGHRA and CDR2 is YSYEKL in the germline V gene. CDR3 size: 15 residues. V lost 1 base and J 1 base, leaving 11 bases between the germline ends. The CDR3 loop reads CASSQGRGLSYEQYF. The CDR3 bases are TGCGCCAGCAGCCAAGGACGCGGGCTTTCCTACGAGCAGTACTTC.

The chain uses TRBV6-5 and TRBJ2-1; TRBD2 matches at 8 bases. Germline-derived CDR1 and CDR2 are MNHEY and SVGAGI. V lost 2 bases to trimming and J lost 9 bases; unmatched junction nucleotides: 12. The CDR3 runs 16 residues. CDR3 in amino acids: CASSYRDRGGHGEQFF. CDR3 DNA: TGTGCCAGCAGTTACAGGGATCGGGGGGGCCATGGTGAGCAGTTCTTC.

The chain links TRBV5-6 to TRBJ1-2, with 9 bases aligning to TRBD1. V lost 1 base to trimming and J lost 6 bases; unmatched junction nucleotides: 4. Germline lookup yields CDR1 SGHDT and CDR2 YYEEEE. The CDR3 contains 14 residues. The CDR3 region has the DNA TGTGCCAGCAGCTTGTCGGGGACAGGGAATGGCTACACCTTC. This translates into CASSLSGTGNGYTF.

This chain connects TRBV7-9 to TRBJ1-2; no definite D call. The V gene's germline CDR1 is SEHNR and CDR2 FQNEAQ (reference sequence). The V end was cut by 2 bases, the J end by 4 bases, with 11 bases between. The CDR3 covers 14 residues. The DNA of the CDR3 is TGTGCCAGCAGCTTAAGAGAGGCCGTCTATGGCTACACCTTC. This sequence encodes CASSLREAVYGYTF.

This chain uses TRBV6-5 with TRBJ1-4, with TRBD1 identical over 10 bases. Trimming took 6 bases from V and 8 from J; bases not matched to a gene: 9. Looked up from germline, CDR1 is MNHEY and CDR2 is SVGAGI. The CDR3 extends over 15 amino acids. CDR3: CASRPYRDRGEKLFF. The DNA of the CDR3 is TGTGCCAGCAGACCTTACCGGGACAGGGGCGAAAAACTGTTTTTT.